This TCR beta chain was captured by sequencing in a study of blood T cell repertoires in COVID-19. TCRdb keeps only in-frame clones here, not all; method: immunoSEQ multiplex PCR. The data show approximately 290,000 clones, approximately 85% seen once. Germline V gene lookup returns CDR1 SNHLY and CDR2 FYNNEI. V lost 6 bases and J lost 4; bases outside the gene matches: 6. The CDR3 sequence is 14 residues long. Sequencing input: peripheral blood. The rearrangement joins TRBV2 to TRBJ1-2; 9 bases match TRBD1. The source is a human donor with COVID-19, enrolled during active disease. The donor label of this sample is uncertain. CDR3 nucleotide sequence: TGTGCCAGCAGGGGACAGGGTGGCCTCTATGGCTACACCTTC. This translates into CASRGQGGLYGYTF.